The 3 T cell receptor beta chains below were found in one sample sequenced in a study of T cells in Graves' hyperthyroidism and ophthalmopathy. RNA transcripts yielded amplified TCR beta CDR3 regions. The study used the HTBI primer set for a first-round RT-PCR of the TCR CDR3. In TCRdb, the multiplex PCR reads were re-called with MiXCR into one record per CDR3 protein. The repertoire holds nearly 600,000 distinct CDR3 sequences, 11% to 15% seen once, with more than 4.5% in the top ten. The specimen was blood. All receptors come from a woman under 40 with Graves' hyperthyroidism that later progressed to Graves' ophthalmopathy.

This clonotype was recorded many times. The chain employs TRBV9 and TRBJ1-4; 8 bases match TRBD1. With V trimmed by 2 bases and J by 5 bases, 8 bases remained unmatched. Germline loops: CDR1 SGDLS, CDR2 YYNGEE. The length of the CDR3 is 16 residues. CDR3 sequence reads: CASSVGTGASNEKLFF. In DNA, the CDR3 is TGTGCCAGCAGCGTGGGGACAGGAGCCTCCAATGAAAAACTGTTTTTT.

This clonotype was seen ten or more times. The chain uses TRBV12-3 or TRBV12-4 and TRBJ2-3, with 8 bases aligning to TRBD2. V dropped 1 base and J dropped 2; count of bases not matched to a gene: 8. The CDR3 consists of 17 residues. The DNA for the CDR3 is TGTGCCAGCAGTTTAGAAACTAGCGGACCGAACACAGATACGCAGTATTTT. As protein: CASSLETSGPNTDTQYF.

Ten or more counts support this clonotype. The rearrangement links TRBV3-1 to TRBJ1-1; 8 bases line up with TRBD1. V dropped 3 bases and J dropped 0; count of bases not matched to a gene: 9. Germline V lookup: CDR1 LGHDT, CDR2 YNNKEL (reference sequence). This CDR3 spans 17 amino acids. This chain's CDR3 is CASSHGLWTGMNTEAFF. In DNA, the CDR3 is TGTGCCAGCAGCCATGGCCTCTGGACAGGGATGAACACTGAAGCTTTCTTT.